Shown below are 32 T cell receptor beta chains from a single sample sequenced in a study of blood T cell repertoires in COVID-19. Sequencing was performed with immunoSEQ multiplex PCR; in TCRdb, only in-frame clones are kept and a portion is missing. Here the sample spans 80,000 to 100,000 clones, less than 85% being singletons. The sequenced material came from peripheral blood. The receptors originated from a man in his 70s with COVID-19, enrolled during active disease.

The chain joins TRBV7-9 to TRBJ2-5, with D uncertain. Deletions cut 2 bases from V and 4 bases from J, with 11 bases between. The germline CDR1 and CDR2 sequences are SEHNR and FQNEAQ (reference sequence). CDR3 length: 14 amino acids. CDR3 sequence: CASSLLASRETQYF. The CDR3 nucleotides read TGTGCCAGCAGCTTATTGGCTAGTCGAGAGACCCAGTACTTC.

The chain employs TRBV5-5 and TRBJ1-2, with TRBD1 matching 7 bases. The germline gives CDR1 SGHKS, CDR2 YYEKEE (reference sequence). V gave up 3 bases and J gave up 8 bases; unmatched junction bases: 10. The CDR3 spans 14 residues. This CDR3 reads CASSSDRTTMGYTF. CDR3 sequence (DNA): TGTGCCAGCAGCTCGGACAGGACTACTATGGGCTACACCTTC.

The CDR3 DNA is TGTGCCAGCAGTCCGACAGGAAACTTCTATGGCTACACCTTC. Amino acids: CASSPTGNFYGYTF. The J gene is TRBJ1-2, the V gene TRBV28; possible D gene TRBD1, 6 bases. The CDR3 is 14 residues long. Trimming pared 5 bases from V and 4 bases from J, leaving 14 bases between. Germline V gene lookup returns CDR1 MDHEN and CDR2 SYDVKM.

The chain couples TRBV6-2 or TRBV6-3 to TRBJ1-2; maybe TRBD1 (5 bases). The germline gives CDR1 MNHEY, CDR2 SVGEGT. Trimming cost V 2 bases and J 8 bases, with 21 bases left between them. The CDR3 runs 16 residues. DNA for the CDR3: TGTGCCAGCAGTTACGGGGTAGGAGGGACCTATGGCGGCTACACCTTC. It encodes CASSYGVGGTYGGYTF.

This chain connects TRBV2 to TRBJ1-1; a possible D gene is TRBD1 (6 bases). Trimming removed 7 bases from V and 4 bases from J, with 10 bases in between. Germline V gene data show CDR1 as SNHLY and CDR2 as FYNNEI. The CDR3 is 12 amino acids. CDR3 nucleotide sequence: TGTGCCAGCACCACAGGGTCCACTGAAGCTTTCTTT. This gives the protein CASTTGSTEAFF. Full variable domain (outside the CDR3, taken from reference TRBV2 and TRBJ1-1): EPEVTQTPSHQVTQMGQEVILRCVPISNHLYFYWYRQILGQKVEFLVSFYNNEISEKSEIFDDQFSVERPDGSNFTLKIRSTKLEDSAMYFCASTTGSTEAFFGQGTRLTVV.

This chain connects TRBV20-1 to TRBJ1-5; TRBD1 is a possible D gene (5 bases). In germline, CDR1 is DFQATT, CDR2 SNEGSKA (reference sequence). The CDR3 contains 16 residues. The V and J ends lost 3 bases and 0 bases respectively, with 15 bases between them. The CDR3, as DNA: TGCAGTGCTAGTGCCCGGGGGGACTATAGCAATCAGCCCCAGCATTTT. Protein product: CSASARGDYSNQPQHF.

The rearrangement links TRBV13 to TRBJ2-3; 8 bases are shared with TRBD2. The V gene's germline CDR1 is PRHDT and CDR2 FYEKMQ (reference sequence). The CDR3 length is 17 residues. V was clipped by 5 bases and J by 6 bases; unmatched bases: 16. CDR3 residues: CASSPQKERERPDTQYF. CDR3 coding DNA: TGTGCCAGCAGCCCTCAAAAGGAGCGGGAGCGTCCCGATACGCAGTATTTT.

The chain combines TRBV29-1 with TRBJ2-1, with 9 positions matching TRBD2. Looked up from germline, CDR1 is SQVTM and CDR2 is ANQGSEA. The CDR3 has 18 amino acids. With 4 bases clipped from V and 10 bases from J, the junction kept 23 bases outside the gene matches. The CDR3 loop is CSVATATSGPAGAREQFF. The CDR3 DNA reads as TGCAGCGTTGCGACTGCGACTAGCGGTCCAGCCGGAGCCCGAGAGCAGTTCTTC.

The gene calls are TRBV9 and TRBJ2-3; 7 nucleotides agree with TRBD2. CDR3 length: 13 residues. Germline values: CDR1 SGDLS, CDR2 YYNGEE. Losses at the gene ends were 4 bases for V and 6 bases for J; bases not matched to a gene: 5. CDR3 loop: CASSMRLADTQYF. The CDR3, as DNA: TGTGCCAGCAGCATGCGACTAGCCGATACGCAGTATTTT.

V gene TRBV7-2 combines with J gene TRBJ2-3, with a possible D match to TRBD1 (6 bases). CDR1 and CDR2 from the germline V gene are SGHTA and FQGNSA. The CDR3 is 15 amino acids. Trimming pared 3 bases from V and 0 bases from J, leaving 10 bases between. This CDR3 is CASSFQQGSTDTQYF. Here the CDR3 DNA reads TGTGCCAGCAGCTTTCAACAGGGAAGCACAGATACGCAGTATTTT. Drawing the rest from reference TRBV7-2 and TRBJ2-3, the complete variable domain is GAGVSQSPSNKVTEKGKDVELRCDPISGHTALYWYRQSLGQGLEFLIYFQGNSAPDKSGLPSDRFSAERTGGSVSTLTIQRTQQEDSAVYLCASSFQQGSTDTQYFGPGTRLTVL.

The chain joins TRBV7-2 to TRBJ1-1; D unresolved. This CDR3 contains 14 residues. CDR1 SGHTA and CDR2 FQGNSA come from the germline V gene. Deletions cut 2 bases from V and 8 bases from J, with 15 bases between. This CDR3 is CASSLISHLGEAFF. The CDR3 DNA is TGTGCCAGCAGCTTAATTTCCCATCTCGGGGAAGCTTTCTTT.

The chain's CDR3 is CASSEEGQGGGYTF. CDR3 nucleotides: TGTGCCAGCAGTGAAGAGGGACAGGGTGGTGGCTACACCTTC. V and J are TRBV6-1 and TRBJ1-2; 9 nucleotides line up with TRBD1. The ends lost 1 base at V and 7 bases at J; junction bases unmatched: 4. Germline CDR1 is MNHNS and CDR2 is SASEGT. The CDR3 runs to 14 residues.

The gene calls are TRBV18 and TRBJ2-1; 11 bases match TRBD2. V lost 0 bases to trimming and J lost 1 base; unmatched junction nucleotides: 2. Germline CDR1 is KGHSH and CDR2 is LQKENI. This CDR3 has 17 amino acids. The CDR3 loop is CASSPPLAGGSYNEQFF. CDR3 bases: TGTGCCAGCTCACCACCTCTAGCGGGAGGTTCCTACAATGAGCAGTTCTTC.

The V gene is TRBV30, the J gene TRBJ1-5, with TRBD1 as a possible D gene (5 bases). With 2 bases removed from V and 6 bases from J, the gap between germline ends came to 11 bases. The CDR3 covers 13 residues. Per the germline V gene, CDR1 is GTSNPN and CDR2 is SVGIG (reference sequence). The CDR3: CAWSNGGVQPQHF. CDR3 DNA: TGTGCCTGGAGTAACGGGGGGGTTCAGCCCCAGCATTTT.

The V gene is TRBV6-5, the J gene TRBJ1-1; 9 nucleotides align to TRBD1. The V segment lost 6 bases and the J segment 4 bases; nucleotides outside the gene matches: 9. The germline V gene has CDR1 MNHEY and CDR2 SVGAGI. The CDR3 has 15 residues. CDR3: CASRWDRVPSTEAFF. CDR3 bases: TGTGCCAGCAGATGGGACAGGGTTCCGAGCACTGAAGCTTTCTTT.

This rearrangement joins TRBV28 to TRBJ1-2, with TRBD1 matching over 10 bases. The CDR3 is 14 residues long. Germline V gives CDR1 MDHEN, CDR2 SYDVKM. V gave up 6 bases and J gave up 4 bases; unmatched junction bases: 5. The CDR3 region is CASRGQGVSYGYTF. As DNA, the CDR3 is TGTGCCAGCAGAGGACAGGGGGTGAGCTATGGCTACACCTTC.

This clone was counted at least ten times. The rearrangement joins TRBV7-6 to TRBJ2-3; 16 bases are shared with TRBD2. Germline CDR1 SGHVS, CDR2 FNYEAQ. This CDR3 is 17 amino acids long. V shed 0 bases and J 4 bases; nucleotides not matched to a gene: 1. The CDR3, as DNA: TGTGCCAGCAGCTTAGCGGGACTAGCGGGAGGGCCAGATACGCAGTATTTT. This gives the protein CASSLAGLAGGPDTQYF.

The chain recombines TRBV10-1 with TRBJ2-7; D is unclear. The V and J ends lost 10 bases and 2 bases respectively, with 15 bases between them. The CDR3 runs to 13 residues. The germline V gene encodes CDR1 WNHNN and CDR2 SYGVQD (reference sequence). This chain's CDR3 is CATRLTSAYEQYF. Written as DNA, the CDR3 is TGCGCCACCCGATTAACGAGCGCCTACGAGCAGTACTTC.

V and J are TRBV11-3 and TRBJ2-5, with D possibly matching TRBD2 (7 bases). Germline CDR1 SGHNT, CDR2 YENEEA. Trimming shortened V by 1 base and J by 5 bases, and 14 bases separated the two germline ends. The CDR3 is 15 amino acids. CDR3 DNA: TGTGCCAGCAGCTTAGGAGGGGGGGCGCCGGAGACCCAGTACTTC. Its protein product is CASSLGGGAPETQYF. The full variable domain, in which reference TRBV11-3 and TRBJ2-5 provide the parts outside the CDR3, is EAGVVQSPRYKIIEKKQPVAFWCNPISGHNTLYWYLQNLGQGPELLIRYENEEAVDDSQLPKDRFSAERLKGVDSTLKIQPAELGDSAVYLCASSLGGGAPETQYFGPGTRLLVL.

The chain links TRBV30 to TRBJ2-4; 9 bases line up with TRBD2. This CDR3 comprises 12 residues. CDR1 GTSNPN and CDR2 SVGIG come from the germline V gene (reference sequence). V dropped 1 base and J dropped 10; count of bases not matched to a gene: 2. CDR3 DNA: TGTGCCTGGAGTGGACTAGCGGTTATTCAGTACTTC. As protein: CAWSGLAVIQYF.

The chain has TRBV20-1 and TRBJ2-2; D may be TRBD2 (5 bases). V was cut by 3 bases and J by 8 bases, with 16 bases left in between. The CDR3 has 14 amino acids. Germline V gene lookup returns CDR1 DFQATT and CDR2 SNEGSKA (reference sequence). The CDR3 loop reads CSASAGGPLGELFF. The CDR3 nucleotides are TGCAGTGCTAGTGCAGGAGGCCCCTTGGGGGAGCTGTTTTTT.

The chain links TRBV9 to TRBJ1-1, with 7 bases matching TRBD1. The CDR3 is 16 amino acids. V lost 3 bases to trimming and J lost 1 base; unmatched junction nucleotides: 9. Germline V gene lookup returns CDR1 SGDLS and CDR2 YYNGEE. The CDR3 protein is CASSAEVRQGNTEAFF. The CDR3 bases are TGTGCCAGCAGCGCCGAAGTAAGACAGGGGAACACTGAAGCTTTCTTT.

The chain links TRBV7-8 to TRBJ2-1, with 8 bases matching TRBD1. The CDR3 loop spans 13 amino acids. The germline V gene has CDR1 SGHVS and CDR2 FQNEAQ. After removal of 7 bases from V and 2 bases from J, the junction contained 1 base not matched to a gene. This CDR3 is CASIQGAYNEQFF. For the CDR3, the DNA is TGTGCCAGCATACAGGGGGCCTACAATGAGCAGTTCTTC.

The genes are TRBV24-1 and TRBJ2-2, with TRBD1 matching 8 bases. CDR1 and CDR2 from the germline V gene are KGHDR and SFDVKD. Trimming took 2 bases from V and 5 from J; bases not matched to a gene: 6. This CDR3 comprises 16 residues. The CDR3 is CATSDWDRLGTGELFF. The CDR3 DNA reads TGTGCCACCAGTGATTGGGACAGGTTAGGAACCGGGGAGCTGTTTTTT.

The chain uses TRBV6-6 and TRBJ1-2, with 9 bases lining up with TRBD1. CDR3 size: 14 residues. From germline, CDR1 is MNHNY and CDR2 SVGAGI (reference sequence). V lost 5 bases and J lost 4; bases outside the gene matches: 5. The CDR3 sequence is CASSTGQGSYGYTF. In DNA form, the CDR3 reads TGTGCCAGCAGTACGGGACAGGGTTCCTATGGCTACACCTTC.

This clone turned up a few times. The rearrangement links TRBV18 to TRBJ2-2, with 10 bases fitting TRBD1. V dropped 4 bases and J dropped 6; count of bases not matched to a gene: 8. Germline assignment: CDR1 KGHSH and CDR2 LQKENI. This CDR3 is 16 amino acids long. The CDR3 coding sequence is TGTGCCAGCTCACACGGCCGGGACAGGGGCGCCGGGGAGCTGTTTTTT. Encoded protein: CASSHGRDRGAGELFF. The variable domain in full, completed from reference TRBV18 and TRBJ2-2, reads NAGVMQNPRHLVRRRGQEARLRCSPMKGHSHVYWYRQLPEEGLKFMVYLQKENIIDESGMPKERFSAEFPKEGPSILRIQQVVRGDSAAYFCASSHGRDRGAGELFFGEGSRLTVL.

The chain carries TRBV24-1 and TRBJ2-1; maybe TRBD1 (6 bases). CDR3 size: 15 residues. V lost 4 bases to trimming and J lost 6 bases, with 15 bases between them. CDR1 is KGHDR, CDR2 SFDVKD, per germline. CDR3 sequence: CATSDDRDTSNEQFF. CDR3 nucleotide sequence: TGTGCCACCAGTGACGACCGGGACACCTCCAATGAGCAGTTCTTC.

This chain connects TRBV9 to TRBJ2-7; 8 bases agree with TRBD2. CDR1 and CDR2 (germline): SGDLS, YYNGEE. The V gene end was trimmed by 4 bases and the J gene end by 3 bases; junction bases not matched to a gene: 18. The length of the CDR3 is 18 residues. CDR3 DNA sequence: TGTGCCAGCAGCCCAGCCCTTGTGGCGGGAGGTTTAATCTACGAGCAGTACTTC. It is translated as CASSPALVAGGLIYEQYF. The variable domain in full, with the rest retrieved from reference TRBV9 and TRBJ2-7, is DSGVTQTPKHLITATGQRVTLRCSPRSGDLSVYWYQQSLDQGLQFLIQYYNGEERAKGNILERFSAQQFPDLHSELNLSSLELGDSALYFCASSPALVAGGLIYEQYFGPGTRLTVT.

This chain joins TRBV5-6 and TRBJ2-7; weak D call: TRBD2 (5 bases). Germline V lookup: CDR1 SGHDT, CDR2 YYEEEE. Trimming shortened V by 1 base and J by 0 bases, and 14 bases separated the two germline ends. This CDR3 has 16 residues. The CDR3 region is CASSLSWEGSSYEQYF. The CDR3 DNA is TGTGCCAGCAGCTTGAGTTGGGAAGGGAGCTCCTACGAGCAGTACTTC. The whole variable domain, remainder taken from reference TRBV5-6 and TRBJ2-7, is DAGVTQSPTHLIKTRGQQVTLRCSPKSGHDTVSWYQQALGQGPQFIFQYYEEEERQRGNFPDRFSGHQFPNYSSELNVNALLLGDSALYLCASSLSWEGSSYEQYFGPGTRLTVT.

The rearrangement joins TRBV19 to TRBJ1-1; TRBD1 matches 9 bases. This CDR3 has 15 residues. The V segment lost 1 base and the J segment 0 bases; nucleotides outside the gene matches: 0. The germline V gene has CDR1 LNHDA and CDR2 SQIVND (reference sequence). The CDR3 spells CASSIGDRVNTEAFF. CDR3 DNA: TGTGCCAGTAGTATAGGGGACAGGGTGAACACTGAAGCTTTCTTT. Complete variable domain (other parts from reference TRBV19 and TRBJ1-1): DGGITQSPKYLFRKEGQNVTLSCEQNLNHDAMYWYRQDPGQGLRLIYYSQIVNDFQKGDIAEGYSVSREKKESFPLTVTSAQKNPTAFYLCASSIGDRVNTEAFFGQGTRLTVV.

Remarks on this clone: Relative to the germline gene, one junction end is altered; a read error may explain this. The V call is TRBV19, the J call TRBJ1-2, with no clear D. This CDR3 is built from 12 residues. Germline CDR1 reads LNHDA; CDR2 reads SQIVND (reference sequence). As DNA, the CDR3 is TGTGCCAGTAGTATAGATCTTGGAGTGTCCGCCTTC. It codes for CASSIDLGVSAF.

The CDR3 loop reads CASSSSRGSQPQHF. CDR3 in DNA: TGTGCCAGCAGCTCTAGCAGGGGGTCTCAGCCCCAGCATTTT. The genes are TRBV7-2 and TRBJ1-5; 7 nucleotides match TRBD1. The CDR3 runs 14 residues. Per the germline V gene, CDR1 is SGHTA and CDR2 is FQGNSA. V lost 4 bases, J lost 6 bases, and 6 bases stayed unmatched.